These 10 T cell receptor beta chains share one sample of origin, sequenced in a study of shared clonotypes between healthy human individuals. TCRdb's table, derived via immunoSEQ multiplex PCR, lists solely in-frame clones and lacks some. The repertoire holds roughly 1,000,000 clones, approximately 80% seen once, with roughly 0.55% in the top ten. Sequenced material: memory CD4+ T cells from PBMCs. Subset noted: CD45RA-negative fraction. The receptors here all came from a man aged 18 to 30 in good health. Some clones in this sample may be carry-over from other donors' samples.

A few counts support this clone. The CDR3 loop reads CASSLGDRDGGCTF. CDR3 DNA sequence: TGTGCCAGCAGCTTGGGGGACAGGGACGGTGGGTGCACCTTC. The rearrangement uses TRBV5-8 and TRBJ1-2; 9 nucleotides line up with TRBD1. V lost 0 bases to trimming and J lost 13 bases; unmatched junction nucleotides: 10. CDR1 is SGHTS, CDR2 YDEGEE, per germline. This CDR3 spans 14 amino acids.

This clone was detected only a few times. The chain has TRBV28 and TRBJ2-7; D is tentatively TRBD1 or TRBD2 (5 bases each). Trimming took 8 bases from V and 4 from J, leaving 21 bases between them. The CDR3 covers 15 residues. Germline V gene lookup returns CDR1 MDHEN and CDR2 SYDVKM. The CDR3 nucleotides are TGTGCCAGCGGCCAGAACCGGGACGGAAAATACGAGCAGTACTTC. Protein: CASGQNRDGKYEQYF.

The chain combines TRBV27 with TRBJ2-1, with D maybe TRBD2 (7 bases). The CDR3 is 24 residues long. With 5 bases removed from V and 2 bases from J, the gap between germline ends came to 40 bases. Per the germline V gene, CDR1 is MNHEY and CDR2 is SMNVEV (reference sequence). The CDR3 here is CASSQTRYLDRSNYSGWTYNEQFF. The CDR3 bases are TGTGCCAGCAGTCAAACAAGATATTTAGACAGGAGCAATTATAGCGGGTGGACCTACAATGAGCAGTTCTTC.

The gene calls are TRBV10-1 and TRBJ2-6; D is undetermined. Germline V gives CDR1 WNHNN, CDR2 SYGVQD (reference sequence). CDR3 size: 18 residues. The V end was cut by 5 bases, the J end by 0 bases, with 17 bases between. The CDR3 region is CASSSKVGRHSGANVLTF. DNA of the CDR3: TGCGCCAGCAGTAGTAAGGTCGGCAGGCACTCTGGGGCCAACGTCCTGACTTTC.

This clone was picked up a small number of times. The genes are TRBV2 and TRBJ2-2; TRBD1 agrees at 9 bases. The CDR3 totals 19 residues. The germline gives CDR1 SNHLY, CDR2 FYNNEI. V shed 5 bases, J shed 1 base, and the junction held 14 bases outside the gene matches. The CDR3, as DNA: TGTGCCAGCAGTCCGTCTTGGTATGAGACAGGGGGGAACACCGGGGAGCTGTTTTTT. Its translation is CASSPSWYETGGNTGELFF.

Details on this clone: This likely stems from a read error, as it lies one base from a far larger clone. The DNA is omitted, as the CDR3 cannot be located on it reliably, and the CDR3 follows TCRdb's listing. The same CDR3 is also encoded by other DNA sequences in this sample. The rearrangement links TRBV30 to TRBJ1-1. The CDR3 comprises 15 residues, both ends counted. CDR1 GTSNPN and CDR2 SVGIG come from the germline V gene (reference sequence). The CDR3 is CAWSVWGRGNTEAFF.

The J gene is TRBJ2-1, the V gene TRBV4-2; TRBD2 agrees at 12 bases. V was pared by 0 bases and J by 7 bases, with 7 bases of the junction left unmatched. Germline loops: CDR1 LGHNA, CDR2 YNFKEQ. This CDR3 has 17 amino acids. CDR3 sequence: CASSQEVGLAGRNEQFF. DNA of the CDR3: TGTGCCAGCAGCCAAGAGGTAGGACTAGCGGGACGTAATGAGCAGTTCTTC.

This chain links TRBV15 with TRBJ2-1; D ambiguous. Germline loops: CDR1 LNHNV, CDR2 YYDKDF (reference sequence). The germline V and J ends were trimmed by 7 bases and 3 bases, with 13 bases remaining between them. The length of the CDR3 is 14 residues. The CDR3 sequence is CATTDRLIYNEQFF. CDR3 bases: TGTGCCACCACCGACCGCCTTATCTACAATGAGCAGTTCTTC. Complete variable domain (other parts from reference TRBV15 and TRBJ2-1): DAMVIQNPRYQVTQFGKPVTLSCSQTLNHNVMYWYQQKSSQAPKLLFHYYDKDFNNEADTPDNFQSRRPNTSFCFLDIRSPGLGDTAMYLCATTDRLIYNEQFFGPGTRLTVL.

V and J are TRBV5-1 and TRBJ2-2; 11 bases line up with TRBD1. CDR1 and CDR2 (germline): SGHRS, YFSETQ. J gave up 5 bases and V 5 bases, and 8 bases lay outside the gene matches. This CDR3 region has 16 residues. The CDR3 loop is CASSPNRDRGTGELFF. In nucleotides, the CDR3 is TGCGCCAGCAGTCCAAACCGGGACAGGGGGACCGGGGAGCTGTTTTTT. Full variable domain (outside the CDR3, taken from reference TRBV5-1 and TRBJ2-2): KAGVTQTPRYLIKTRGQQVTLSCSPISGHRSVSWYQQTPGQGLQFLFEYFSETQRNKGNFPGRFSGRQFSNSRSEMNVSTLELGDSALYLCASSPNRDRGTGELFFGEGSRLTVL.

The rearrangement joins TRBV10-2 to TRBJ2-3; D perhaps matches TRBD2 (6 bases). CDR1 WSHSY and CDR2 SAAADI come from the germline V gene. Trimming left V 4 bases short and J 10 bases short, with 24 bases between. The CDR3 is made up of 16 amino acids. CDR3 DNA: TGCGCCAGCAGTGCTGTTTCTGGGGCCCCCCCGGGGGCGCAGTATTTT. Translating it yields CASSAVSGAPPGAQYF.